The rows below give T cell receptor beta chains drawn from one sample of a study of blood T cell repertoires in COVID-19. Generated by immunoSEQ multiplex PCR, the TCRdb table keeps only in-frame clones and is missing some. Here the sample spans 190,000 or so clones, under 80% being singletons. The source material was peripheral blood. The receptors stem from a man over 45 who had recovered from COVID-19. Each CDR3 is given with its conserved first and last residue. Each record gives: CDR3 DNA, CDR3 protein, J gene, D gene, clone size, V gene. The D gene is left open where the match is weak. Where a row states a size, it is once, few, many or the class of an expanded clone; other rows omit it.

DNA: TGTGCCAGCAGTTTTACATACAGGGCAACTAATGAAAAACTGTTTTTT
CDR3: CASSFTYRATNEKLFF
J: TRBJ1-4
D: .
size: once
V: TRBV2

DNA: TGTGCCAGCAGCGCGCAACAGGGGGCGACGACCCACGAGCAGTACTTC
CDR3: CASSAQQGATTHEQYF
J: TRBJ2-7
D: TRBD1
size: .
V: TRBV7-6

DNA: TGTGCCAGCAGTGAGAGAACCAACTACAATGAGCAGTTCTTC
CDR3: CASSERTNYNEQFF
J: TRBJ2-1
D: .
size: .
V: TRBV2

DNA: TGTGCCAGCAGTGCGGTTCCCGGCTCCTATAATTCACCCCTCCACTTT
CDR3: CASSAVPGSYNSPLHF
J: TRBJ1-6
D: .
size: .
V: TRBV6-1

DNA: TGTGCCACCAGTTCATTCGGGGAGCTGTTTTTT
CDR3: CATSSFGELFF
J: TRBJ2-2
D: .
size: .
V: TRBV24-1

DNA: TGCGCCAGCAGCCCAACAGTTAGCGGTAGCTCCTACAATGAGCAGTTCTTC
CDR3: CASSPTVSGSSYNEQFF
J: TRBJ2-1
D: .
size: .
V: TRBV5-1

DNA: TGTGCCAGTAGTTCGACGGGGGGGTCCGAGCAGTACTTC
CDR3: CASSSTGGSEQYF
J: TRBJ2-7
D: TRBD2
size: .
V: TRBV19

DNA: TGTGCCGTCGGTTCGTCGTACTCCTACAATGAGCAGTTCTTC
CDR3: CAVGSSYSYNEQFF
J: TRBJ2-1
D: .
size: .
V: TRBV28

DNA: TGCGCCAGCAGCTTGGACTTTTCCTCCTACAATGAGCAGTTCTTC
CDR3: CASSLDFSSYNEQFF
J: TRBJ2-1
D: .
size: once
V: TRBV5-1

DNA: TGTGCCAGCAGACTAAAGGGGACAGGGCAGGAGCAGTACTTC
CDR3: CASRLKGTGQEQYF
J: TRBJ2-7
D: TRBD1
size: .
V: TRBV28

DNA: TGTGCCAGCAGCTTAGTTGGTAGTGGGACAGGGAGCACAGATACGCAGTATTTT
CDR3: CASSLVGSGTGSTDTQYF
J: TRBJ2-3
D: TRBD1
size: .
V: TRBV7-2

DNA: TGTGCCTGGAGCCCGGCGGGAGGATCCTACGAGCAGTACTTC
CDR3: CAWSPAGGSYEQYF
J: TRBJ2-7
D: TRBD2
size: once
V: TRBV30

DNA: TGCAGCGTTGAAGTCCCTGGGGAGGGAGGGACCCAGTACTTC
CDR3: CSVEVPGEGGTQYF
J: TRBJ2-5
D: TRBD2
size: .
V: TRBV29-1

DNA: TGTGCCAGCAGCCCGGAGGGCTCACGACCCAACTATGGCTACACCTTC
CDR3: CASSPEGSRPNYGYTF
J: TRBJ1-2
D: .
size: once
V: TRBV7-2

DNA: TGCGCCAGCAGCTTGTCGACTAGTTTATACATTCAGTACTTC
CDR3: CASSLSTSLYIQYF
J: TRBJ2-4
D: .
size: .
V: TRBV5-1

DNA: TGCGCCAGCAGCCAAGATTGGGCAGCCCACGAAATCTACGAGCAGTACTTC
CDR3: CASSQDWAAHEIYEQYF
J: TRBJ2-7
D: .
size: few
V: TRBV4-1

DNA: TGTGCCAGCAGTTTGGGGGGGGCAGCTCCGACCTACGAGCAGTACTTC
CDR3: CASSLGGAAPTYEQYF
J: TRBJ2-7
D: .
size: .
V: TRBV28

DNA: TGTGCCAGCAGTTTAAATGCAGGGGGTAGGGCAGATACGCAGTATTTT
CDR3: CASSLNAGGRADTQYF
J: TRBJ2-3
D: TRBD1
size: .
V: TRBV27

DNA: TGTGCCAGCAGTCTGCCGGGACTCATCGAGCAGTACTTC
CDR3: CASSLPGLIEQYF
J: TRBJ2-7
D: .
size: .
V: TRBV6-2/TRBV6-3

DNA: TGTGCCTGGAGTCCGATAGAGGGTTGGAACACTGAAGCTTTCTTT
CDR3: CAWSPIEGWNTEAFF
J: TRBJ1-1
D: .
size: .
V: TRBV30

DNA: TGTGCCAGCAGCCACCTGCGACAAGGGGCAGAGACCCAGTACTTC
CDR3: CASSHLRQGAETQYF
J: TRBJ2-5
D: .
size: .
V: TRBV3-1/TRBV3-2

DNA: TGCGCCAGCAGCTGGCAGGGGTACGAGCAGTACTTC
CDR3: CASSWQGYEQYF
J: TRBJ2-7
D: .
size: .
V: TRBV5-1

DNA: TGCGCCAGCAGCGTAACCGGTACTAGCTCCTACGAGCAGTACTTC
CDR3: CASSVTGTSSYEQYF
J: TRBJ2-7
D: .
size: .
V: TRBV5-1

DNA: TGTGCCAGCAATGACAGGGGGGCATCCGGGGAGCTGTTTTTT
CDR3: CASNDRGASGELFF
J: TRBJ2-2
D: TRBD1
size: .
V: TRBV3-1/TRBV3-2

DNA: TGTGCCAGCAGCGTAGAACTCCAGGGGAGCTCTGGAAACACCATATATTTT
CDR3: CASSVELQGSSGNTIYF
J: TRBJ1-3
D: .
size: .
V: TRBV9

DNA: TGTGCCAGCTCACCACCAGCGGGAGAGCGCGAGCAGTACTTC
CDR3: CASSPPAGEREQYF
J: TRBJ2-7
D: TRBD2
size: .
V: TRBV18

DNA: TGTGCCAGCAGCCCAGGCAGGGGACATGCAACTAATGAAAAACTGTTTTTT
CDR3: CASSPGRGHATNEKLFF
J: TRBJ1-4
D: .
size: few
V: TRBV7-9

DNA: TGCGCCAGCAGCCAATACGGACTAGCGGGAGGGCCTAGTTACAATGAGCAGTTCTTC
CDR3: CASSQYGLAGGPSYNEQFF
J: TRBJ2-1
D: TRBD2
size: .
V: TRBV5-1

DNA: TGTGCCAGCAGCTATCCCGAGGGACAGCTTAATTCACCCCTCCACTTT
CDR3: CASSYPEGQLNSPLHF
J: TRBJ1-6
D: TRBD1
size: .
V: TRBV7-2

DNA: TGCAGTGCTAGTTCGGATCGGGAGGCCCTGGATACGCAGTATTTT
CDR3: CSASSDREALDTQYF
J: TRBJ2-3
D: TRBD2
size: .
V: TRBV20-1

DNA: TGTGCCAGTAGTACCACTAGCGCTGGGGCCAACGTCCTGACTTTC
CDR3: CASSTTSAGANVLTF
J: TRBJ2-6
D: TRBD2
size: .
V: TRBV19

DNA: TGCAGCGTTGTGGGGCAGGGGGCGCCGGGGGATGAGCAGTTCTTC
CDR3: CSVVGQGAPGDEQFF
J: TRBJ2-1
D: TRBD1
size: .
V: TRBV29-1

DNA: TGTGCCAGCAGCCCACCAGGGACTATCACAGATACGCAGTATTTT
CDR3: CASSPPGTITDTQYF
J: TRBJ2-3
D: TRBD2
size: many
V: TRBV4-2

DNA: TGTGCCACTGGGACCACAGGGGGCAATCAGCCCCAGCATTTT
CDR3: CATGTTGGNQPQHF
J: TRBJ1-5
D: TRBD1
size: .
V: TRBV19

DNA: TGTGCCATCAGTCGGACTAGCGGGAGAATGGGGGATACGCAGTATTTT
CDR3: CAISRTSGRMGDTQYF
J: TRBJ2-3
D: TRBD2
size: .
V: TRBV10-3

DNA: TGTGCCTGGAGAATTAGGACAGGGACTTCTGGAAACACCATATATTTT
CDR3: CAWRIRTGTSGNTIYF
J: TRBJ1-3
D: TRBD1
size: .
V: TRBV30